Shown below are 26 T cell receptor beta chains from a single sample sequenced in a study of blood T cell repertoires in COVID-19. Only in-frame clones appear in the TCRdb table, and some are missing; sequencing was by immunoSEQ multiplex PCR. The data contain under 150,000 clones, 70% to 90% of them singletons. The specimen sequenced was peripheral blood. These receptors were collected from a woman aged 55-75 years with COVID-19, enrolled during active disease.

This clone was seen only once. The J gene is TRBJ1-2, the V gene TRBV9; D is uncertain. Germline loops: CDR1 SGDLS, CDR2 YYNGEE. This CDR3 is 12 amino acids long. The V gene lost 4 bases and the J gene lost 1 base, with 5 bases spanning the gap. CDR3 sequence reads: CASSPFNYGYTF. CDR3 nucleotides: TGTGCCAGCAGCCCGTTTAACTATGGCTACACCTTC.

V is TRBV4-3 and J is TRBJ2-1; TRBD2 might be the D (5 bases). This CDR3 region has 15 residues. Germline CDR1 is LGHNA and CDR2 is YSLEER. V lost 0 bases and J 7 bases, leaving 13 bases between the germline ends. CDR3 DNA sequence: TGCGCCAGCAGCCAAGATGGGAACAGACTAAATGAGCAGTTCTTC. Protein: CASSQDGNRLNEQFF.

The chain combines TRBV2 with TRBJ2-5; 7 bases are shared with TRBD2. This CDR3 comprises 17 residues. Germline V gene lookup returns CDR1 SNHLY and CDR2 FYNNEI. J was trimmed by 0 bases and V by 4 bases; bases with no gene match: 11. The CDR3 loop is CASSVPPGGMYQETQYF. Here the CDR3 DNA reads TGTGCCAGCAGTGTCCCACCGGGGGGAATGTACCAAGAGACCCAGTACTTC.

The chain joins TRBV9 to TRBJ2-7; 9 nucleotides match TRBD1. The CDR3 is 16 residues long. Germline trimming cut 2 bases from V and 2 bases from J; bases unmatched to any gene: 8. Looked up from germline, CDR1 is SGDLS and CDR2 is YYNGEE. The CDR3 nucleotides are TGTGCCAGCAGCGTCGCTTGGGGACAGGGAACCTACGAGCAGTACTTC. Translation: CASSVAWGQGTYEQYF. Full variable domain (missing parts from reference TRBV9 and TRBJ2-7): DSGVTQTPKHLITATGQRVTLRCSPRSGDLSVYWYQQSLDQGLQFLIQYYNGEERAKGNILERFSAQQFPDLHSELNLSSLELGDSALYFCASSVAWGQGTYEQYFGPGTRLTVT.

This clone showed up just a few times. The chain is built from TRBV19 and TRBJ1-1, with 9 nucleotides matching TRBD1. The CDR3 length is 14 residues. Unmatched junction bases numbered 4, after V lost 5 bases and J lost 3 bases. The germline V gene encodes CDR1 LNHDA and CDR2 SQIVND (reference sequence). The CDR3 DNA reads as TGTGCCAGTAGTTCGACAGGGGGTTACACTGAAGCTTTCTTT. Its translation is CASSSTGGYTEAFF.

The V gene is TRBV27, the J gene TRBJ1-1, with TRBD1 matching 11 bases. CDR1 MNHEY and CDR2 SMNVEV come from the germline V gene (reference sequence). V shed 3 bases, J shed 5 bases, and the junction held 11 bases outside the gene matches. The CDR3 extends over 17 amino acids. CDR3 sequence reads: CASSLMRTGGSWTEAFF. DNA for the CDR3: TGTGCCAGCAGTTTGATGAGGACAGGGGGCAGTTGGACTGAAGCTTTCTTT.

This clone is a singleton in its sample. CDR3 in DNA: TGTGCCAGCAGCCCCGGAGGCACTGAAGCTTTCTTT. This gives the protein CASSPGGTEAFF. The V and J genes are TRBV7-3 and TRBJ1-1, with D uncertain. Germline values: CDR1 SGHTA, CDR2 FQGTGA. V gave up 5 bases and J gave up 4 bases, with 8 bases separating them. The CDR3 extends over 12 amino acids.

This chain connects TRBV14 to TRBJ2-1; possible D gene TRBD2, 6 bases. V lost 1 base to trimming and J lost 5 bases, with 15 bases between them. Germline loops: CDR1 SGHDN, CDR2 FVKESK. This CDR3 has 16 residues. In DNA form, the CDR3 reads TGTGCCAGCAGCCAAGGTGCCGGGAGCTTAAACAATGAGCAGTTCTTC. It specifies CASSQGAGSLNNEQFF.

This chain connects TRBV27 to TRBJ2-1, with D possibly being TRBD1 (5 bases). There are 16 residues in the CDR3. CDR1 MNHEY and CDR2 SMNVEV come from the germline V gene (reference sequence). V was pared by 3 bases and J by 6 bases, with 18 bases between. The CDR3 DNA is TGTGCCAGCAGTTTGGTCCCGGGCCTTAGGGGCAATGAGCAGTTCTTC. This encodes CASSLVPGLRGNEQFF.

The J gene is TRBJ1-2, the V gene TRBV12-3 or TRBV12-4, with a weak D call TRBD1 (5 bases). The CDR3 runs to 12 residues. V lost 8 bases and J lost 4, with 11 bases in between. This CDR3 is CASGGAGYGYTF. DNA for the CDR3: TGTGCCAGCGGAGGGGCAGGCTATGGCTACACCTTC.

In DNA form, the CDR3 reads TGCGCCAGCAGCTTTAGTGGACTATCATCAGATACGCAGTATTTT. It encodes CASSFSGLSSDTQYF. The chain employs TRBV5-1 and TRBJ2-3; D perhaps matches TRBD2 (6 bases). Germline V gene lookup returns CDR1 SGHRS and CDR2 YFSETQ. V shed 2 bases and J shed 4 bases, with 14 bases lying between them. The CDR3 consists of 15 residues.

The chain combines TRBV4-3 with TRBJ1-1, with unresolved D. Germline lookup yields CDR1 LGHNA and CDR2 YSLEER. This CDR3 is 13 amino acids long. Trimming took 4 bases from V and 5 from J, leaving 11 bases between them. CDR3 sequence reads: CASSPFISTEAFF. Written as DNA, the CDR3 is TGCGCCAGCAGCCCATTCATTAGTACTGAAGCTTTCTTT.

The chain uses TRBV4-2 and TRBJ2-1; 9 nucleotides align to TRBD2. Germline assignment: CDR1 LGHNA and CDR2 YNFKEQ. Germline trimming cut 1 base from V and 6 bases from J; bases unmatched to any gene: 10. This CDR3 spans 17 amino acids. DNA for the CDR3: TGTGCCAGCAGCCAAGGTTGGGCTAGCGGGGCGACCAATGAGCAGTTCTTC. Translation gives CASSQGWASGATNEQFF.

This chain uses TRBV2 with TRBJ1-2; possibly TRBD1 for D (5 bases). Per the germline V gene, CDR1 is SNHLY and CDR2 is FYNNEI. V lost 3 bases to trimming and J lost 2 bases, with 19 bases between them. The CDR3 is made up of 17 amino acids. The CDR3, as DNA: TGTGCCAGCAGTGACTCCGGGACGGAGGGGCCGAACTATGGCTACACCTTC. This translates into CASSDSGTEGPNYGYTF. Supplemented by reference TRBV2 and TRBJ1-2, the full variable domain reads EPEVTQTPSHQVTQMGQEVILRCVPISNHLYFYWYRQILGQKVEFLVSFYNNEISEKSEIFDDQFSVERPDGSNFTLKIRSTKLEDSAMYFCASSDSGTEGPNYGYTFGSGTRLTVV.

The sample holds one count of this clone. The rearrangement joins TRBV5-1 to TRBJ1-6; a possible D gene is TRBD1 (5 bases). Germline V gene lookup returns CDR1 SGHRS and CDR2 YFSETQ. Deletions cut 2 bases from V and 7 bases from J, with 7 bases between. This CDR3 contains 13 residues. CDR3 nucleotide sequence: TGCGCCAGCAGCTTCCACAGGAATTCACCCCTCCACTTT. It yields the protein CASSFHRNSPLHF.

The rearrangement joins TRBV3-1 (or the pseudogene TRBV3-2) to TRBJ1-5; 9 bases fit TRBD1. Unmatched junction bases numbered 5, after V lost 4 bases and J lost 1 base. The CDR3 sequence is 16 residues long. In germline, CDR1 is LGHDT, CDR2 YNNKEL (reference sequence). The DNA of the CDR3 is TGTGCCAGCAGCCCGGGGACAGGGAGAAGCAATCAGCCCCAGCATTTT. It yields the protein CASSPGTGRSNQPQHF.

The rearrangement joins TRBV5-4 to TRBJ2-5, with TRBD1 as a possible D gene (5 bases). Germline-derived CDR1 and CDR2 are SGHNT and YYREEE (reference sequence). The germline V and J ends were trimmed by 7 bases and 5 bases, with 9 bases remaining between them. This CDR3 region has 11 residues. The CDR3 nucleotides are TGTGCCAGCGGAAAGGGGGAGACCCAGTACTTC. It is translated as CASGKGETQYF.

The chain has TRBV7-2 and TRBJ2-7; weak D call: TRBD2 (7 bases). CDR1 is SGHTA, CDR2 FQGNSA, per germline. This CDR3 region has 14 residues. The V and J ends lost 2 bases and 6 bases respectively, with 14 bases between them. The CDR3 is CASSLRGAVPEQYF. In DNA, the CDR3 is TGTGCCAGCAGCTTACGGGGGGCCGTACCCGAGCAGTACTTC.

The V gene is TRBV5-8, the J gene TRBJ1-2; D not certain. Trimming stripped 2 bases from V and 1 base from J, with 9 bases between. The germline CDR1 and CDR2 sequences are SGHTS and YDEGEE. The length of the CDR3 is 14 residues. The CDR3 reads CASSFRGLNYGYTF. In nucleotides, the CDR3 is TGTGCCAGCAGCTTTCGAGGGCTTAACTATGGCTACACCTTC. Full variable domain (missing parts from reference TRBV5-8 and TRBJ1-2): EAGVTQSPTHLIKTRGQQATLRCSPISGHTSVYWYQQALGLGLQFLLWYDEGEERNRGNFPPRFSGRQFPNYSSELNVNALELEDSALYLCASSFRGLNYGYTFGSGTRLTVV.

V and J are TRBV9 and TRBJ2-1, with D perhaps TRBD2 (7 bases). Trimming cost V 0 bases and J 5 bases, with 21 bases left between them. Looked up from germline, CDR1 is SGDLS and CDR2 is YYNGEE. The CDR3 is made up of 18 amino acids. Written as DNA, the CDR3 is TGTGCCAGCAGCGTAGGGTGGGGGGGCTCCGGCAGGGACAATGAGCAGTTCTTC. Encoded protein: CASSVGWGGSGRDNEQFF.

The chain uses TRBV3-1 (or the pseudogene TRBV3-2) and TRBJ1-2; D is ambiguous. Germline V gives CDR1 LGHDT, CDR2 YNNKEL (reference sequence). The CDR3 sequence is 14 residues long. V lost 0 bases and J lost 8, with 13 bases in between. The CDR3 protein is CASSQEAGSGGYTF. In nucleotides, the CDR3 is TGTGCCAGCAGCCAAGAGGCGGGCTCTGGAGGCTACACCTTC.

The chain links TRBV6-7 to TRBJ2-7, with a possible D match to TRBD2 (6 bases). TRBV6-7 is placed among ORFs of uncertain function. The ends were cut back, 2 bases at V and 6 bases at J, with 20 bases in the middle. There are 16 residues in the CDR3. The CDR3 DNA reads TGTGCCAGCAGTTACCCCGGGACTTCGAGAGCCCTCGAGCAGTACTTC. The encoded protein is CASSYPGTSRALEQYF.

This chain connects TRBV6-1 to TRBJ1-2, with 7 bases matching TRBD1. V shed 3 bases and J 4 bases; nucleotides not matched to a gene: 8. The CDR3 has 15 residues. CDR1 is MNHNS and CDR2 is SASEGT in the germline V gene. The chain's CDR3 is CASSEPGQLVYGYTF. The CDR3 nucleotides read TGTGCCAGCAGTGAGCCGGGACAGCTTGTCTATGGCTACACCTTC.

The chain uses TRBV11-2 and TRBJ1-1, with D possibly matching TRBD1 (5 bases). The CDR3 has 14 residues. With 3 bases removed from V and 3 bases from J, the gap between germline ends came to 11 bases. Germline V gives CDR1 SGHAT, CDR2 FQNNGV. CDR3 DNA: TGTGCCAGCAGCTTTGGGGCGTGGGACACTGAAGCTTTCTTT. It codes for CASSFGAWDTEAFF.

V is TRBV11-2 and J is TRBJ1-1, with D maybe TRBD1 (5 bases). The germline V gene encodes CDR1 SGHAT and CDR2 FQNNGV. This CDR3 is built from 15 residues. The germline V and J ends were trimmed by 1 base and 8 bases, with 17 bases remaining between them. For the CDR3, the DNA is TGTGCCAGCAGCTTAGGCTACCAGACAGCGACCGAAGCTTTCTTT. Amino acids: CASSLGYQTATEAFF.

The chain has TRBV18 and TRBJ2-2; 7 bases map to TRBD1. The CDR3 has 16 residues. Germline CDR1 and CDR2: KGHSH and LQKENI. With V trimmed by 0 bases and J by 4 bases, 5 bases remained unmatched. The CDR3: CASSPPAAGGTGELFF. The DNA for the CDR3 is TGTGCCAGCTCACCACCAGCGGCAGGGGGCACCGGGGAGCTGTTTTTT.